This T cell receptor beta chain was identified in a study of blood T cell repertoires in COVID-19. The CDR3 contains 13 residues. Trimming cost V 3 bases and J 5 bases, with 9 bases left between them. The germline gives CDR1 SGHTA, CDR2 FQGNSA. TCRdb keeps only in-frame clones here, not all; method: immunoSEQ multiplex PCR. This table holds 150,000 to 160,000 clones, about 79% found once. V and J are TRBV7-2 and TRBJ2-3, with D perhaps TRBD2 (6 bases). Sequenced input: peripheral blood. This clonotype was sampled from a woman aged 45-59 years with acute or convalescent COVID-19. The CDR3 loop reads CASSFPGGDTQYF. In DNA form, the CDR3 reads TGTGCCAGCAGCTTCCCCGGGGGAGATACGCAGTATTTT.